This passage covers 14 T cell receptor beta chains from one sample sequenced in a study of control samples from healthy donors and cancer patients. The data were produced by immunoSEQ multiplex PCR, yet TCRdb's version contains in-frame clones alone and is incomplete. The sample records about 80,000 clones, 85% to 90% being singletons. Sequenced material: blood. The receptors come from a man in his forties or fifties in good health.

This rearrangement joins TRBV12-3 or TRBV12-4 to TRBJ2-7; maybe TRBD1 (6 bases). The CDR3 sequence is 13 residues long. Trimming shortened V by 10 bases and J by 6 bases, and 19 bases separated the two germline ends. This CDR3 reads CAIRGTLTSEQYF. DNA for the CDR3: TGTGCCATCAGAGGGACATTAACCTCCGAGCAGTACTTC.

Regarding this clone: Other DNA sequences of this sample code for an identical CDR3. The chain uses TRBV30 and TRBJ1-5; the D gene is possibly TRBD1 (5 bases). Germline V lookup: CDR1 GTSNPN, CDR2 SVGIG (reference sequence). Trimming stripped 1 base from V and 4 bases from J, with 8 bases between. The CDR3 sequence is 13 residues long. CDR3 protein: CAWSAGPNQPQHF. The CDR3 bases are TGTGCCTGGAGTGCAGGGCCGAATCAGCCCCAGCATTTT.

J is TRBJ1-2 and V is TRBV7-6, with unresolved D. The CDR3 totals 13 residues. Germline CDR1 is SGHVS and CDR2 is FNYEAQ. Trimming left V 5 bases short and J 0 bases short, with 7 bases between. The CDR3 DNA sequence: TGTGCCAGCAGCCTGTCGGCTAACTATGGCTACACCTTC. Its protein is CASSLSANYGYTF.

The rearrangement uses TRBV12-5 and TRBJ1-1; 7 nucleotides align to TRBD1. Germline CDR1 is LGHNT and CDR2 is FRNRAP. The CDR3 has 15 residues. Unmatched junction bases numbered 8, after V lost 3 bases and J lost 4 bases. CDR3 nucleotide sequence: TGTGCTAGTGGTTTTTTAATCGGACAGGCCACTGAAGCTTTCTTT. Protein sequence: CASGFLIGQATEAFF.

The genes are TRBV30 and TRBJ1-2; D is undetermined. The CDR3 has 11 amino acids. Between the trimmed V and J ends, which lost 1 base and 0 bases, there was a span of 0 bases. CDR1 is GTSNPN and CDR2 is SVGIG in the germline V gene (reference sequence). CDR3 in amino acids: CAWSANYGYTF. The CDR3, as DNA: TGTGCCTGGAGTGCTAACTATGGCTACACCTTC. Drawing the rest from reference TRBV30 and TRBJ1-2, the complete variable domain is SQTIHQWPATLVQPVGSPLSLECTVEGTSNPNLYWYRQAAGRGLQLLFYSVGIGQISSEVPQNLSASRPQDRQFILSSKKLLLSDSGFYLCAWSANYGYTFGSGTRLTVV.

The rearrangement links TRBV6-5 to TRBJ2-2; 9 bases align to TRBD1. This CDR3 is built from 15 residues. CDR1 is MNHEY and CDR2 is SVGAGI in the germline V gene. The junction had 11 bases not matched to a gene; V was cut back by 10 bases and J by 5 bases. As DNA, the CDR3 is TGTGCCACCCGGGTGGGACAGGGAGGAACCGGGGAGCTGTTTTTT. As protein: CATRVGQGGTGELFF.

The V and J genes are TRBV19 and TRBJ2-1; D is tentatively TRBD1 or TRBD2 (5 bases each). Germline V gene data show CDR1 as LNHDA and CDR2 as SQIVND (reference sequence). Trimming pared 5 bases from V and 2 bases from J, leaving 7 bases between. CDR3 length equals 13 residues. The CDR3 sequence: CASSRGPYNEQFF. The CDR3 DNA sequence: TGTGCCAGTAGTCGGGGCCCCTACAATGAGCAGTTCTTC.

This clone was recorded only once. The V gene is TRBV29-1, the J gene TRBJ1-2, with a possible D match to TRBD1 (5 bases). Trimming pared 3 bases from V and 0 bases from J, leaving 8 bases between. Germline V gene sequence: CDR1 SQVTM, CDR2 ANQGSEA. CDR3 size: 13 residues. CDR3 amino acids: CSVEGRTNYGYTF. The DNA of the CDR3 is TGCAGCGTTGAGGGGCGGACTAACTATGGCTACACCTTC.

Here the CDR3 reads CASSLGGASTDTQYF. CDR3 coding DNA: TGTGCCAGCAGCTTAGGCGGGGCTAGCACAGATACGCAGTATTTT. The chain has TRBV7-6 and TRBJ2-3; tentatively, D is TRBD2 (6 bases). The CDR3 is 15 amino acids. V lost 1 base, J lost 0 bases, and 8 bases lay in between. The germline gives CDR1 SGHVS, CDR2 FNYEAQ.

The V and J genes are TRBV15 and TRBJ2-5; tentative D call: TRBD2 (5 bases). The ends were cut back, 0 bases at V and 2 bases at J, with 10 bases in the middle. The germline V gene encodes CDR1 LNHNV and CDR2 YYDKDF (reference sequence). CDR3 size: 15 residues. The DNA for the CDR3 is TGTGCCACCAGCAGAGAAGGGCGGGTACAAGAGACCCAGTACTTC. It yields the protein CATSREGRVQETQYF.

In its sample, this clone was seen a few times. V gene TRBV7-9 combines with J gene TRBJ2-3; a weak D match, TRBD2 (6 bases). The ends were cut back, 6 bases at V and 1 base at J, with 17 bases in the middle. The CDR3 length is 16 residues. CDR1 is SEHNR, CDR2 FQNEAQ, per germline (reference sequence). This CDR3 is CASRPTSGWGTDTQYF. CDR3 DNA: TGTGCCAGCAGGCCTACAAGCGGGTGGGGCACAGATACGCAGTATTTT. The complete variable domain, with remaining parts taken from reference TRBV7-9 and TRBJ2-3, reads DTGVSQNPRHKITKRGQNVTFRCDPISEHNRLYWYRQTLGQGPEFLTYFQNEAQLEKSRLLSDRFSAERPKGSFSTLEIQRTEQGDSAMYLCASRPTSGWGTDTQYFGPGTRLTVL.

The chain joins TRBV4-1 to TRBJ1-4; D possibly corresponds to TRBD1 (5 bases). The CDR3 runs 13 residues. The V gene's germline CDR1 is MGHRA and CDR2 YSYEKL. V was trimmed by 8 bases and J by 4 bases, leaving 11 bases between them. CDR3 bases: TGCGCCAGCCGGGACGGTGATAATGAAAAACTGTTTTTT. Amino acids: CASRDGDNEKLFF.

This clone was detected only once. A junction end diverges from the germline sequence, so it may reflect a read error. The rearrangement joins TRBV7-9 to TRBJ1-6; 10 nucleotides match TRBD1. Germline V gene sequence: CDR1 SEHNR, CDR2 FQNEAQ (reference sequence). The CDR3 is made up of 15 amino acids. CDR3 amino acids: CASTLDGTGVSPLHF. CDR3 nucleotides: TGTGCCAGCACCTTAGACGGGACAGGGGTTTCACCCCTCCACTTT.

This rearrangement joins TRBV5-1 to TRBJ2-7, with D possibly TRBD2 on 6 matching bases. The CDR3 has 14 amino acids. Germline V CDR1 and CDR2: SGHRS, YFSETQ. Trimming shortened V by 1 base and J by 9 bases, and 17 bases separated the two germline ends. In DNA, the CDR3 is TGCGCCAGCAGCTTGCGCGGGACTGTCGGGGGGCAGTACTTC. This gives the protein CASSLRGTVGGQYF.